This entry lists 9 T cell receptor beta chains sequenced from one sample in a study of control samples from healthy donors and cancer patients. Using immunoSEQ multiplex PCR, the repertoire was profiled, and TCRdb retains in-frame clones only, with some absent. This sample has about 110,000 clones; 80% to 95% occur once, and the top ten carry 7.8%. What was sequenced was blood. The receptors shown here come from a woman aged 18-29 years in good health.

V and J are TRBV9 and TRBJ2-2; 13 bases line up with TRBD2. CDR3 size: 16 residues. Germline CDR1 reads SGDLS; CDR2 reads YYNGEE. V lost 4 bases and J lost 4; bases outside the gene matches: 4. CDR3 amino acids: CASSRGLAGVTGELFF. For the CDR3, the DNA is TGTGCCAGCAGCCGAGGACTAGCGGGGGTCACCGGGGAGCTGTTTTTT.

The chain joins TRBV6-6 to TRBJ2-7; D unclear. CDR1 and CDR2 from the germline V gene are MNHNY and SVGAGI (reference sequence). The CDR3 has 13 residues. V gave up 5 bases and J gave up 4 bases, with 12 bases separating them. The CDR3 nucleotides read TGTGCCAGCAGTCCAATAACTATTTACGAGCAGTACTTC. It specifies CASSPITIYEQYF.

V is TRBV9 and J is TRBJ2-5; D is unclear. CDR1 and CDR2 from the germline V gene are SGDLS and YYNGEE. This CDR3 has 16 residues. The germline V and J ends were trimmed by 4 bases and 1 base, with 17 bases remaining between them. The CDR3 reads CASSPIGSAPQETQYF. The CDR3 DNA sequence: TGTGCCAGCAGCCCCATCGGATCGGCACCCCAAGAGACCCAGTACTTC.

The chain combines TRBV19 with TRBJ1-6; D possibly corresponds to TRBD1 (5 bases). Per the germline V gene, CDR1 is LNHDA and CDR2 is SQIVND (reference sequence). V shed 8 bases and J shed 0 bases, with 26 bases lying between them. CDR3 length equals 20 residues. The DNA for the CDR3 is TGTGCCAGTTCTATCTTCAGGGCTATCTCTCCGAGCTCCTATAATTCACCCCTCCACTTT. This encodes CASSIFRAISPSSYNSPLHF.

The chain is built from TRBV7-3 and TRBJ2-3; 10 bases map to TRBD2. The CDR3 has 15 residues. J lost 5 bases, V lost 5 bases, and 7 bases had no gene match. The germline V gene encodes CDR1 SGHTA and CDR2 FQGTGA. The CDR3 reads CASSALAGGEDTQYF. In DNA form, the CDR3 reads TGTGCCAGCAGCGCCTTAGCGGGGGGAGAAGATACGCAGTATTTT.

This rearrangement joins TRBV5-6 to TRBJ1-4; D may be TRBD1 (5 bases). Per the germline V gene, CDR1 is SGHDT and CDR2 is YYEEEE. The CDR3 is 15 residues long. With 4 bases removed from V and 7 bases from J, the gap between germline ends came to 17 bases. Written as DNA, the CDR3 is TGTGCCAGCAGCCCACAGGCGGGGATGGGTGAAAAACTGTTTTTT. As protein: CASSPQAGMGEKLFF.

The chain uses TRBV4-3 and TRBJ1-4, with 7 nucleotides matching TRBD1. Unmatched junction bases numbered 13, after V lost 1 base and J lost 5 bases. The germline V gene encodes CDR1 LGHNA and CDR2 YSLEER. This CDR3 region has 18 residues. The CDR3 is CASSQVFLGTDNNEKLFF. Written as DNA, the CDR3 is TGCGCCAGCAGCCAAGTTTTTTTAGGGACAGATAACAATGAAAAACTGTTTTTT.

CDR3 DNA sequence: TGTGCCTGGAGTGTACTCCGACCAGGGGGGACCCAGTACTTC. Amino acid sequence: CAWSVLRPGGTQYF. The chain combines TRBV30 with TRBJ2-5, with 7 positions matching TRBD1. V gave up 0 bases and J gave up 7 bases; unmatched junction bases: 8. The CDR3 consists of 14 residues. The germline V gene encodes CDR1 GTSNPN and CDR2 SVGIG (reference sequence).

DNA of the CDR3: TGTGCCAGCAGGGTAGGACAAGGGGACTATGGCTACACCTTC. Amino acids: CASRVGQGDYGYTF. The chain links TRBV28 to TRBJ1-2, with D possibly TRBD1 on 5 matching bases. V was cut by 6 bases and J by 3 bases, with 14 bases left in between. The CDR3 length is 14 residues. The V gene's germline CDR1 is MDHEN and CDR2 SYDVKM.